This T cell receptor beta chain is from a study of shared clonotypes between healthy human individuals. The germline gives CDR1 SEHNR, CDR2 FQNEAQ (reference sequence). The CDR3 length is 17 residues. Trimming removed 7 bases at V and 0 bases at J, with 19 bases between. Regarding this clone: Its antigen is unidentified.

Study observations and caveats: Deeper or shallower sequencing was expected to change how clonotypes are shared among donors. As a rule, naive subsets had a larger estimated richness than memory subsets.

Measured with immunoSEQ multiplex PCR; TCRdb has only the in-frame clones, and not every one. The sample holds fewer than 400,000 clones, roughly 70% seen once. This sequence was found in a man aged 30-40 years in good health. This chain connects TRBV7-9 to TRBJ1-5; D is uncertain. The sample comprised memory CD4+ T cells sorted from blood. Subset given: CD45RA-negative fraction. CDR3 sequence (DNA): TGTGCCAGCATCACCGACCTCGAGTTGTATAGCAATCAGCCCCAGCATTTT. This gives the protein CASITDLELYSNQPQHF.